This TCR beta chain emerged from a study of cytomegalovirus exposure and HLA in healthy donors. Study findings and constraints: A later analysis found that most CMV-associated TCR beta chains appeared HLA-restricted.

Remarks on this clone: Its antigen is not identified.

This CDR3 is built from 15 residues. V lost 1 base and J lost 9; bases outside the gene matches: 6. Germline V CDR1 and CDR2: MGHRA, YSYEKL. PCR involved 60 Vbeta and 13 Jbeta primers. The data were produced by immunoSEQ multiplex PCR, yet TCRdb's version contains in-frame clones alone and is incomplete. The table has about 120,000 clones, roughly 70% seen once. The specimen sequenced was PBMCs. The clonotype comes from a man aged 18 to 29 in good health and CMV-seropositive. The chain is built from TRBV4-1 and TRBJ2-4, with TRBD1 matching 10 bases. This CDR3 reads CASSQVGTGVFIQYF. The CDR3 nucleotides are TGCGCCAGCAGCCAAGTGGGGACAGGGGTCTTCATTCAGTACTTC.